The clone carrying this T cell receptor (beta chain) has more than one count but fewer than ten. What it binds is not known. One heparinised draw of blood, averaging roughly 110 mL, came from each donor. Each of the CD4+ naive, central memory, regulatory and stem cell-like memory populations was sorted via CD45RO/CCR7/CD25/CD127/CD95/CD27. Every isolated RNA sample was fully reverse transcribed, so sequencing captured expressed TCRB transcripts. Assay used: immunoSEQ multiplex PCR; TCRdb lists only in-frame clones, some missing. The sample lists hundreds of thousands of clones; 17% were seen once. The entry originates in a study of beta chain features in type 1 diabetes. Study-wide findings and caveats: For cells with high TCR expression, cDNA sequencing could yield over-representation. Shortening of TCRB CDR3s, moderate but significant, appeared in all four CD4+ subsets of Type 1 diabetes patients.

The sequence derives from a woman aged 18-29 years in good health. The sample was naive CD4+ T cells from blood.

The CDR3 coding sequence is TGTGCCATCAGTCACGGACAGGGTGGCTACACCTTC. This encodes CAISHGQGGYTF. The rearrangement joins TRBV10-3 to TRBJ1-2; TRBD1 agrees at 8 bases. Unmatched junction bases numbered 3, after V lost 5 bases and J lost 7 bases. This CDR3 has 12 amino acids. Germline loops: CDR1 ENHRY, CDR2 SYGVKD.